The rows below give T cell receptor beta chains drawn from one sample of a study of blood T cell repertoires in COVID-19. Measured with immunoSEQ multiplex PCR; TCRdb has only the in-frame clones, and not every one. The sample lists roughly 100,000 clones, about 85% seen once, with roughly 2% in the top ten. The sequenced sample was peripheral blood. Source of these receptors: a man aged 50 to 60 with active COVID-19. Both conserved end residues are part of each CDR3. The D gene is left open where the match is weak. Only part of the rows carry a size: once, few, many, or a class if the clone is expanded.

j_call clone_size d_call v_call cdr3_aa cdr3_nt
TRBJ1-4 . TRBD1 TRBV19 CASSISQGAEKLFF TGTGCCAGTAGTATTAGTCAGGGGGCTGAAAAACTGTTTTTT
TRBJ1-1 . . TRBV10-3 CAITGSGNTEAFF TGTGCCATCACCGGGTCCGGTAACACTGAAGCTTTCTTT
TRBJ2-7 . TRBD2 TRBV5-6 CASSLEQGGLYEQYF TGTGCCAGCAGCTTGGAGCAGGGAGGGCTCTACGAGCAGTACTTC
TRBJ1-2 few TRBD1 TRBV7-8 CASSTGTGGTYGYTF TGTGCCAGCAGCACCGGGACAGGGGGCACCTATGGCTACACCTTC
TRBJ1-2 . TRBD1 TRBV6-5 CASSSWTGANYGYTF TGTGCCAGCAGTTCCTGGACAGGAGCTAACTATGGCTACACCTTC
TRBJ1-3 . . TRBV5-4 CASSPDISGNTIYF TGTGCCAGCAGCCCGGACATCTCTGGAAACACCATATATTTT
TRBJ1-2 . TRBD1 TRBV6-5 CASSGDRGKSYGYTF TGTGCCAGCAGCGGGGACAGGGGAAAGAGCTATGGCTACACCTTC
TRBJ2-3 once . TRBV3-1/TRBV3-2 CASSSTGGNTQYF TGTGCCAGCAGCTCAACTGGGGGGAATACGCAGTATTTT
TRBJ2-7 . TRBD1 TRBV10-3 CAIKFSGTGTHEQYF TGTGCCATCAAATTCTCCGGGACAGGGACCCACGAGCAGTACTTC
TRBJ2-2 . . TRBV19 CASRPSSGSGELFF TGTGCCAGTAGGCCGAGTTCAGGATCCGGGGAGCTGTTTTTT
TRBJ2-5 . TRBD2 TRBV30 CAWRGLEETQYF TGTGCCTGGAGGGGACTAGAAGAGACCCAGTACTTC
TRBJ1-2 . . TRBV18 CASSPGLGLQGYTF TGTGCCAGCTCACCCGGGCTGGGACTACAAGGCTACACCTTC
TRBJ1-6 . . TRBV25-1 CASSALNSPLHF TGTGCCAGCAGTGCCCTAAATTCACCCCTCCACTTT
TRBJ1-6 . TRBD1 TRBV9 CASSVEGARNSPLHF TGTGCCAGCAGCGTAGAGGGGGCTAGGAATTCACCCCTCCACTTT
TRBJ1-1 . . TRBV19 CASSIGGLLGVNTEAFF TGTGCCAGTAGTATCGGAGGGCTTTTAGGAGTGAACACTGAAGCTTTCTTT
TRBJ1-4 . TRBD1 TRBV6-5 CASSATRQGGEKLFF TGTGCCAGCAGCGCAACCCGACAGGGTGGTGAAAAACTGTTTTTT
TRBJ2-5 . . TRBV5-8 CASSRGLADYQETQYF TGTGCCAGCAGCCGGGGGCTAGCGGACTACCAAGAGACCCAGTACTTC
TRBJ2-7 . TRBD1 TRBV7-9 CASSVLPGQNTYSSYEQYF TGTGCCAGCAGCGTACTACCGGGACAGAATACATACAGCTCCTACGAGCAGTACTTC
TRBJ1-5 few . TRBV19 CATKGGGTQPQHF TGTGCCACCAAGGGAGGGGGGACTCAGCCCCAGCATTTT
TRBJ1-2 . TRBD1 TRBV7-3 CASSLGQSYGYTF TGTGCCAGCAGCTTGGGACAGTCCTATGGCTACACCTTC
TRBJ2-1 . . TRBV5-4 CASSLGPLGNEQFF TGTGCCAGCAGCTTAGGGCCACTAGGCAATGAGCAGTTCTTC